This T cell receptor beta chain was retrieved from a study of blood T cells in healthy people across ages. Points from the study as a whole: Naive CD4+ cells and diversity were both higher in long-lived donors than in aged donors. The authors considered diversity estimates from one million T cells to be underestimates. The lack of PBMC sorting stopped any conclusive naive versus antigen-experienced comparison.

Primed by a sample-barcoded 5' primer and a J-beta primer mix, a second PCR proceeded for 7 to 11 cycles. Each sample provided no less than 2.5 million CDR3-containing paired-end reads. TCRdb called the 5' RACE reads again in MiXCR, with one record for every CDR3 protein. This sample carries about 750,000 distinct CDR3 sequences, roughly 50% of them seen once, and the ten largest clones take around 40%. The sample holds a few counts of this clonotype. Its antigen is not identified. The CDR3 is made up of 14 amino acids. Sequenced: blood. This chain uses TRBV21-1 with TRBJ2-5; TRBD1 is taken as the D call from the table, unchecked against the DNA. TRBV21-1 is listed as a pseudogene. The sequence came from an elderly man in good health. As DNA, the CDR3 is TGTGCCAGCAGCACCTTCAGGGTTTTGGAGACCCAGTACTTC. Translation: CASSTFRVLETQYF.